These T cell receptor beta chains were read from a single sample in a study of cytomegalovirus exposure and HLA in healthy donors. TCRdb keeps only in-frame clones here, not all; method: immunoSEQ multiplex PCR. The repertoire holds 110,000 to 150,000 clones, with 60% to 80% as singletons. The specimen was PBMCs. The receptors come from a male donor in good health and CMV-seronegative. Each CDR3 is given with its conserved first and last residue. The D gene is left open where the match is weak. Clone size is not always given. Where it is, it says once, few, many or a class for expanded clones.

J gene,clone size,D gene,V gene,CDR3 protein,CDR3 DNA
TRBJ1-2,NA,NA,TRBV7-3,CSSSSSGSGGYGYTF,TGTTCCAGCAGCTCCAGCGGTAGCGGAGGGTATGGCTACACCTTC
TRBJ2-7,NA,NA,TRBV6-5,CASTPARQPYEQYF,TGTGCCAGCACCCCCGCCAGGCAGCCCTACGAGCAGTACTTC
TRBJ2-3,few,TRBD1,TRBV6-1,CASSLRQGGTDTQYF,TGTGCCAGCAGCCTTCGACAGGGGGGCACAGATACGCAGTATTTT
TRBJ1-3,NA,NA,TRBV7-6,CASSSSDNSGNTIYF,TGTGCCAGCAGCTCTTCAGACAACTCTGGAAACACCATATATTTT
TRBJ1-4,NA,NA,TRBV7-2,CASSFGGNEKLFF,TGTGCCAGCAGCTTCGGCGGGAATGAAAAACTGTTTTTT
TRBJ1-1,once,NA,TRBV14,CASSQVTRRGEAFF,TGTGCCAGCAGCCAAGTGACACGACGGGGTGAAGCTTTCTTT
TRBJ1-1,once,NA,TRBV7-9,CASSFTGTEAFF,TGTGCCAGCAGCTTTACTGGCACTGAAGCTTTCTTT
TRBJ1-1,NA,TRBD1,TRBV5-8,CASSLALGQGNTEAFF,TGTGCCAGCAGCTTGGCCCTCGGACAGGGGAACACTGAAGCTTTCTTT
TRBJ1-2,NA,NA,TRBV27,CASSPLGGLNYGYTF,TGTGCCAGCAGTCCCCTCGGAGGGTTGAACTATGGCTACACCTTC
TRBJ1-5,NA,NA,TRBV18,CASSPTVNQPQHF,TGTGCCAGCTCACCAACAGTTAATCAGCCCCAGCATTTT
TRBJ2-2,NA,NA,TRBV21-1,CASSKAVLQGGTGELFF,TGTGCCAGCAGCAAAGCGGTCTTACAGGGTGGCACCGGGGAGCTGTTTTTT
TRBJ2-7,NA,TRBD1,TRBV5-1,CASSLNTGGEQYF,TGCGCCAGCAGCTTGAACACAGGGGGCGAGCAGTACTTC
TRBJ2-6,NA,NA,TRBV6-5,CASRPGNAGANVLTF,TGTGCCAGCAGGCCCGGGAATGCAGGGGCCAACGTCCTGACTTTC
TRBJ1-3,NA,NA,TRBV7-2,CASSLAPGVGNTIYF,TGTGCCAGCAGCTTAGCGCCAGGGGTTGGAAACACCATATATTTT